Following are 6 T cell receptor beta chains from one sample sequenced in a study. In TCRdb, the RT-PCR reads were re-called with MiXCR into one record per CDR3 protein. The table includes hundreds of thousands of distinct CDR3 sequences, around 14% detected once. The sequenced material came from memory CD4+ T cells from blood. These receptors were taken from a female donor in good health, serving as a healthy control.

This clonotype was picked up many times. J is TRBJ2-7 and V is TRBV7-2; no definite D call. Germline loops: CDR1 SGHTA, CDR2 FQGNSA. This CDR3 contains 12 residues. V was cut by 5 bases and J by 5 bases, with 10 bases left in between. The CDR3 protein is CASSQVYDEQYF. The CDR3 nucleotides are TGTGCCAGCAGCCAAGTTTACGACGAGCAGTACTTC.

The V and J genes are TRBV24-1 and TRBJ2-5; 8 bases are a match to TRBD2. J lost 5 bases, V lost 3 bases, and 10 bases had no gene match. This CDR3 region has 16 residues. Germline V gene sequence: CDR1 KGHDR, CDR2 SFDVKD. The CDR3, as DNA: TGTGCCACCAGTGATGGTAGCGGGAACCTTCGGGAGACCCAGTACTTC. This codes for CATSDGSGNLRETQYF.

This clonotype was counted a few times. This rearrangement joins TRBV5-6 to TRBJ2-2; tentative D call: TRBD2 (6 bases). Germline V gene sequence: CDR1 SGHDT, CDR2 YYEEEE. The CDR3 totals 17 residues. Trimming took off 2 bases at V and 2 bases at J, with 16 bases between the two ends. The CDR3 loop is CASSFRLASDNTGELFF. In nucleotides, the CDR3 is TGTGCCAGCAGCTTCCGGCTAGCGTCAGATAACACCGGGGAGCTGTTTTTT.

CDR3 nucleotide sequence: TGTGCCATCAAAGGGGACATTGAAAAACTGTTTTTT. Translating gives CAIKGDIEKLFF. This sequence joins TRBV2 and TRBJ1-4, with a possible D match to TRBD1 (6 bases). CDR1 and CDR2 (germline): SNHLY, FYNNEI. With 10 bases removed from V and 7 bases from J, the gap between germline ends came to 13 bases. The CDR3 consists of 12 residues.

The CDR3 DNA sequence: TGTGCCAGCACTCCTAGAGGCTCCGGGTTTGACGAGCAGTACTTC. Its translation: CASTPRGSGFDEQYF. The chain is built from TRBV7-6 and TRBJ2-7, with unresolved D. Germline lookup yields CDR1 SGHVS and CDR2 FNYEAQ. V shed 7 bases and J shed 5 bases, with 21 bases lying between them. CDR3 size: 15 residues.

This clonotype has a handful of counts. The chain carries TRBV9 and TRBJ2-1; D call uncertain. Looked up from germline, CDR1 is SGDLS and CDR2 is YYNGEE. The CDR3 is 12 residues long. V was clipped by 0 bases and J by 9 bases, with 7 bases between them. DNA for the CDR3: TGTGCCAGCAGCGTAGACGGGTTTGAGCAGTTCTTC. This sequence encodes CASSVDGFEQFF.